Below, one TCR beta chain is given with its context. This entry belongs to a study of shared T cell receptors in the human thymus. Measured with immunoSEQ multiplex PCR; TCRdb has only the in-frame clones, and not every one. Counted here are around 730,000 clones, approximately 85% occurring once; the ten biggest clones make up roughly 0.01%. The junction had 16 bases not matched to a gene; V was cut back by 1 base and J by 7 bases. There are 20 residues in the CDR3. Germline values: CDR1 SGDLS, CDR2 YYNGEE. These records were also assigned to another study, of human thymus T cells. In that study: Having surgery to correct congenital heart defects, healthy Finnish infants acted as the donors. The thymus tissue came from resections taken during corrective heart surgery. Thymic and blood repertoires showed apparently biased V and J gene usage. Thymic TCR repertoires of unrelated people reportedly overlapped highly.

The chain carries TRBV9 and TRBJ2-1, with 14 bases fitting TRBD2. The material sequenced was thymocytes. The receptor comes from a girl in the first two years of life with a congenital heart defect. CDR3 residues: CASSVRGGRLAGGTLNEQFF. For the CDR3, the DNA is TGTGCCAGCAGCGTACGCGGGGGAAGACTAGCGGGGGGGACCTTAAATGAGCAGTTCTTC.